This TCR beta chain was observed in a study of blood T cell repertoires in COVID-19. In the study overall: The United States, Italy and Spain supplied acute and convalescent COVID-19 samples. PBMCs, B-cell-depleted T cells, or T cells provided the cDNA or gDNA that made up the material.

Losses at the gene ends were 1 base for V and 5 bases for J; bases not matched to a gene: 0. Germline CDR1 is LGHDT and CDR2 is YNNKEL (reference sequence). CDR3 length: 14 amino acids. In the authors' workflow: Researchers report that nucleated cell counts were estimated from reference gene primer amplification. Using immunoSEQ multiplex PCR, the repertoire was profiled, and TCRdb retains in-frame clones only, with some absent. V, J and clone size derive from that table, while D and trimming were established from the DNA sequence. The repertoire holds 180,000 or so clones, with 86% as singletons. The sample consisted of peripheral blood. The TCR sequence derives from a man in his sixties or seventies with acute or convalescent COVID-19. The gene calls are TRBV3-1 (or the pseudogene TRBV3-2) and TRBJ2-5, with 11 bases lining up with TRBD2. The DNA of the CDR3 is TGTGCCAGCAGCCAAGGGACTAGCGGGGAGACCCAGTACTTC. Translation gives CASSQGTSGETQYF.